This is a list of T cell receptor beta chains from one sample in a study of a mutant IDH1 vaccine in newly diagnosed glioma. Produced via immunoSEQ multiplex PCR; TCRdb's table is partial and in-frame only. The sample records roughly 30,000 clones, 85% to 90% being singletons. These receptors have no known antigen. Sequencing was performed on PBMCs, taken from a glioma patient whose treatment included an IDH1 peptide vaccine. These receptors came from a middle-aged man with glioma. The CDR3 runs from the conserved cysteine through the conserved F or W. Each record gives: J gene, D gene, V gene, clone size, CDR3 DNA, CDR3 protein. D genes are given only for firm matches. A row's size may be missing; if present it is once, few, many or a size class.

TRBJ1-2	-	TRBV7-9	-	TGTGCCAGCAGCTTAGGACGGGATGGCTACACCTTC	CASSLGRDGYTF
TRBJ2-2	-	TRBV10-1	-	TGCGCCAGCAGTGAGGTCAGGGGGAACACCGGGGAGCTGTTTTTT	CASSEVRGNTGELFF
TRBJ1-1	-	TRBV6-5	-	TGTGCCAGCAGTACAGGCCGAGAACGAGCTTTCTTT	CASSTGRERAFF
TRBJ1-1	TRBD1	TRBV28	-	TGTGCCAGCAGAGCTTTTGGGACAGGGAACACTGAAGCTTTCTTT	CASRAFGTGNTEAFF
TRBJ2-1	-	TRBV29-1	-	TGCAGCGGGGACGTAAGCTCCTACAATGAGCAGTTCTTC	CSGDVSSYNEQFF
TRBJ2-7	TRBD1	TRBV28	-	TGTGCCAGCAGTCCTCTACCCTCAAGGGGGCCCTACGAGCAGTACTTC	CASSPLPSRGPYEQYF
TRBJ2-1	-	TRBV6-1	-	TGTGCCAGCAGTGGTGGAGGGAGCTCCTACAATGAGCAGTTCTTC	CASSGGGSSYNEQFF
TRBJ2-7	-	TRBV7-9	-	TGTGCCTCGGGTCGGACCGCGGGACTCCGCGACTACGAGCAGTACTTC	CASGRTAGLRDYEQYF
TRBJ2-5	-	TRBV18	-	TGTGCCAGCTCACCACCTTCGGCAGGGACACTTATGTTTGAGACCCAGTACTTC	CASSPPSAGTLMFETQYF
TRBJ2-1	TRBD1	TRBV5-1	-	TGCGCCAGCAGCTTGGGACAGGGGCTGAGCAATGAGCAGTTCTTC	CASSLGQGLSNEQFF
TRBJ1-1	-	TRBV28	-	TGTGCCAGCAGTATAAACACTGAAGCTTTCTTT	CASSINTEAFF
TRBJ2-5	TRBD1	TRBV7-9	once	TGTGCCAGCAGCTCAGGGGGACAGGAGGGGACCCAGTACTTC	CASSSGGQEGTQYF
TRBJ2-1	-	TRBV25-1	-	TGTGCCAGCAGTGAGCAAGGGCGTTCAGTGGTTCTTGAGCAGTTCTTC	CASSEQGRSVVLEQFF
TRBJ1-1	-	TRBV6-6	-	TGTGCCAGCAGTTACGGTCGGGGGAGGAACACTGAAGCTTTCTTT	CASSYGRGRNTEAFF
TRBJ2-7	-	TRBV14	-	TGTGCCAGCAGCCGTGATTTAAGTCCGGGGTACTCCTACGAGCAGTACTTC	CASSRDLSPGYSYEQYF
TRBJ2-3	TRBD2	TRBV6-6	-	TGTGCCAGCAGTTACCCGGGGGGGGGAGATACGCAGTATTTT	CASSYPGGGDTQYF
TRBJ2-2	-	TRBV28	-	TGTGCCAGCAGGCTGCCAGTGGGGAACACCGGGGAGCTGTTTTTT	CASRLPVGNTGELFF
TRBJ2-7	-	TRBV19	-	TGTGCCAGTAGTGTGGCCGGAGCGGGCTACGAGCAGTACTTC	CASSVAGAGYEQYF
TRBJ2-2	-	TRBV6-4	-	TGTGCCAGCAGTGACAGTCGTGGCACCGGGGAGCTGTTTTTT	CASSDSRGTGELFF
TRBJ1-4	-	TRBV6-5	-	TGTGCCAGCAGTCCCGCAGACTATAATGAAAAACTGTTTTTT	CASSPADYNEKLFF
TRBJ2-5	-	TRBV7-2	-	TGTGCCAGCAGCTTAGTGGGGACGTGGAGAGAGACCCAGTACTTC	CASSLVGTWRETQYF
TRBJ2-7	TRBD2	TRBV18	-	TGTGCCAGCTCGGTGGGGAGGGAACCCCGCGAGCAGTACTTC	CASSVGREPREQYF
TRBJ1-4	-	TRBV5-4	-	TGTGCCAGCAGCCCCGGGACTACCTATGAAAAACTGTTTTTT	CASSPGTTYEKLFF
TRBJ1-4	-	TRBV7-2	-	TGTGCCAGCAGCCCGCAGGGGACTAATGAAAAACTGTTTTTT	CASSPQGTNEKLFF
TRBJ1-1	TRBD1	TRBV5-1	-	TGCGCCAGCAGCATAAGACAGGGGTACGACACTGAAGCTTTCTTT	CASSIRQGYDTEAFF
TRBJ1-2	TRBD1	TRBV18	-	TGTGCCAGCTCACCCCTCACGACAGGGGCTGTGACTAACTATGGCTACACCTTC	CASSPLTTGAVTNYGYTF
TRBJ2-2	TRBD1	TRBV6-4	medium-sized	TGTGCCAGCATGGCCGGGACAGGGAAAGCCGGGGAGCTGTTTTTT	CASMAGTGKAGELFF
TRBJ2-3	-	TRBV4-1	-	TGCGCCAGCAGCGACGCCGGGTTCTCAGTTAGCACAGATACGCAGTATTTT	CASSDAGFSVSTDTQYF
TRBJ2-7	TRBD1	TRBV11-2	-	TGTGCCAGCAGCTTTGGGACAGGGAGCTACGAGCAGTACTTC	CASSFGTGSYEQYF
TRBJ1-5	-	TRBV6-5	-	TGTGCCAGCAGTTACATGCGGGATGGCAATCAGCCCCAGCATTTT	CASSYMRDGNQPQHF
TRBJ1-2	TRBD1	TRBV2	-	TGTGCCAGCACCCGGGACAGGGGGCGCGACTATGGCTACACCTTC	CASTRDRGRDYGYTF
TRBJ1-1	-	TRBV7-9	-	TGTGCCAGCAGCTACCCCCCAGCGAACACTGAAGCTTTCTTT	CASSYPPANTEAFF
TRBJ1-3	-	TRBV19	-	TGTGCCACCAAACCGGACACAGGAGGAAACACCATATATTTT	CATKPDTGGNTIYF
TRBJ1-1	TRBD1	TRBV28	-	TGTGCCAGCAGTCCACTTCGACAGGGATCCACTGAAGCTTTCTTT	CASSPLRQGSTEAFF
TRBJ1-2	-	TRBV11-2	few	TGTGCCAGCAGCTTAACTTTTTCCTGGGACCGAAAACGGGATGGCTACACCTTC	CASSLTFSWDRKRDGYTF
TRBJ2-7	-	TRBV7-3	few	TGTGCCAGCAGCGCCACGTGGGTATGGGAGCAGTACTTC	CASSATWVWEQYF
TRBJ2-2	-	TRBV18	once	TGTGCCAGCTCACCAAACGGGGGAGCGAACACCGGGGAGCTGTTTTTT	CASSPNGGANTGELFF
TRBJ2-1	-	TRBV4-1	-	TGCGCCAGCAGCATAGACAGGAATGAGCAGTTCTTC	CASSIDRNEQFF
TRBJ1-2	TRBD1	TRBV12-5	-	TGTGCTAGTGGCACCAACAGGGGGCCGAACTATGGCTACACCTTC	CASGTNRGPNYGYTF